The rows below give T cell receptor beta chains drawn from one sample of a study of blood T cells in healthy people across ages. TCRdb re-derived calls from the 5' RACE reads in MiXCR, one entry per CDR3 protein. The data contain approximately 1.5 million distinct CDR3 sequences, around 36% of them seen just once; the ten biggest clones take up approximately 11%. Sequencing was performed on blood. These receptors were collected from a woman aged 25-40 years in good health. Each CDR3 is given with its conserved first and last residue. A D gene is named only where the DNA matches it firmly. Some rows mark clone size as missing; the rest say once, few, many or name a class of expanded clone.

d_gene | abundance | j_gene | v_gene | CDR3aa | CDR3nt
NA | few | TRBJ2-1 | TRBV3-1 | CASSQYGVGNNEQFF | TGTGCCAGCAGCCAATATGGGGTGGGGAACAATGAGCAGTTCTTC
NA | once | TRBJ2-7 | TRBV20-1 | CSASTTTGVVHEQYF | TGCAGTGCTAGCACCACCACGGGGGTAGTCCACGAGCAGTACTTC
NA | once | TRBJ2-1 | TRBV7-6 | CASSLAPGPTAAYEQFF | TGTGCCAGCAGCTTAGCTCCGGGACCCACGGCCGCGTATGAGCAGTTCTTC
TRBD1 | NA | TRBJ2-7 | TRBV27 | CASRPGQGIGEQYF | TGTGCCAGCAGACCGGGACAGGGGATAGGAGAGCAGTACTTC
NA | few | TRBJ2-7 | TRBV21-1 | CASSSMPGQSPYEQYF | TGTGCCAGCAGCTCCATGCCGGGACAATCCCCCTACGAGCAGTACTTC
NA | few | TRBJ2-2 | TRBV12-3/TRBV12-4 | CASSSLHSDTGELFF | TGTGCCAGCAGTTCCCTGCACTCGGACACCGGGGAGCTGTTTTTT
NA | NA | TRBJ1-2 | TRBV27 | CASSTWGGGYGYTF | TGTGCCAGCAGTACCTGGGGCGGGGGCTATGGCTACACCTTC
TRBD1 | many | TRBJ1-2 | TRBV6-5 | CASRTTGGYGYTF | TGTGCCAGCAGGACCACAGGGGGCTATGGCTACACCTTC
NA | NA | TRBJ2-5 | TRBV7-2 | CASSLVRLQETQYF | TGTGCCAGCAGCTTAGTACGTCTCCAAGAGACCCAGTACTTC
NA | few | TRBJ2-1 | TRBV19 | CASSGISRLNEQFF | TGTGCCAGTAGCGGGATTAGTCGGCTCAATGAGCAGTTCTTC
TRBD2 | few | TRBJ2-3 | TRBV7-3 | CASSLNKAGADTQYF | TGTGCCAGCAGCTTAAATAAGGCGGGAGCAGATACGCAGTATTTT
NA | NA | TRBJ1-1 | TRBV30 | CASIKGVNTEAFF | TGTGCCTCCATCAAGGGCGTGAACACTGAAGCTTTCTTT
NA | NA | TRBJ2-3 | TRBV20-1 | CSAAEWGQSTDTQYF | TGCAGTGCAGCGGAGTGGGGGCAGAGCACAGATACGCAGTATTTT
TRBD2 | few | TRBJ2-1 | TRBV6-2/TRBV6-3 | CASRLAGENEQFF | TGTGCCAGCAGACTAGCGGGAGAGAATGAGCAGTTCTTC
NA | few | TRBJ2-5 | TRBV9 | CASTSGGGDQETQYF | TGTGCCAGCACCTCAGGGGGGGGCGACCAAGAGACCCAGTACTTC
NA | NA | TRBJ2-3 | TRBV24-1 | CATSALGAQDTQYF | TGTGCCACCAGCGCTTTGGGAGCACAAGATACGCAGTATTTT
TRBD2 | few | TRBJ2-3 | TRBV20-1 | CSGGGTSGGAPPGTQYF | TGCAGTGGCGGCGGGACTAGCGGGGGCGCTCCCCCGGGTACGCAGTATTTT
NA | NA | TRBJ2-7 | TRBV20-1 | CSAPDRGGTYEQYF | TGCAGTGCCCCCGACAGGGGAGGGACCTACGAGCAGTACTTC
NA | NA | TRBJ1-3 | TRBV12-3/TRBV12-4 | CASRQFSGNTIYF | TGTGCCAGTAGGCAATTCTCTGGAAACACCATATATTTT
NA | NA | TRBJ2-6 | TRBV5-8 | CASSLGAGGPLDGANVLTF | TGTGCCAGCAGCTTGGGGGCAGGGGGGCCCCTAGATGGGGCCAACGTCCTGACTTTC
NA | NA | TRBJ2-5 | TRBV19 | CASSMSSVKTQYF | TGTGCCAGTAGTATGAGCTCCGTTAAGACCCAGTACTTC
NA | NA | TRBJ2-6 | TRBV20-1 | CSARKSGANVLTF | TGCAGTGCGAGGAAGAGTGGGGCCAACGTCCTGACTTTC
NA | NA | TRBJ2-5 | TRBV7-9 | CTSSPARGEEQYF | TGTACCAGCAGCCCAGCTCGAGGGGAAGAGCAGTACTTC
NA | few | TRBJ2-1 | TRBV9 | CASSRGLLLENEQFF | TGTGCCAGCAGTCGCGGACTACTACTAGAGAATGAGCAGTTCTTC
NA | many | TRBJ2-7 | TRBV6-6 | CASSSNSLEQYF | TGTGCCAGCAGTTCAAACAGTCTGGAGCAGTACTTC
NA | few | TRBJ2-7 | TRBV28 | CASSLPGPGSYEQYF | TGTGCCAGCAGTCTACCGGGCCCAGGCTCCTACGAGCAGTACTTC
NA | NA | TRBJ2-1 | TRBV25-1 | CASSESYGGRVSDEQFF | TGTGCCAGCAGTGAATCTTACGGGGGCAGGGTGTCGGATGAGCAGTTCTTC
TRBD1 | few | TRBJ1-5 | TRBV12-3/TRBV12-4 | CASSPGQDQPQHF | TGTGCCAGCAGTCCGGGACAGGATCAGCCCCAGCATTTT
NA | NA | TRBJ1-5 | TRBV2 | CASSEFGRVGNQPQHF | TGTGCCAGCAGTGAATTCGGACGGGTGGGGAATCAGCCCCAGCATTTT